Detailed here is one T cell receptor beta chain. This sample was taken from a study of blood T cell repertoires in COVID-19. Study context: Researchers got acute and convalescent COVID-19 samples from the United States, Italy and Spain.

The V segment lost 3 bases and the J segment 1 base; nucleotides outside the gene matches: 3. The CDR3 totals 15 residues. Germline V gene data show CDR1 as LGHDT and CDR2 as YNNKEL (reference sequence). Measured with immunoSEQ multiplex PCR; TCRdb has only the in-frame clones, and not every one. The table records 230,000 or so clones, 88% of them present only once. The material sequenced was PBMCs or T cells enriched from blood (not recorded which). J is TRBJ1-5 and V is TRBV3-1 (or the pseudogene TRBV3-2); TRBD1 matches 7 bases. This TCR derives from a woman aged 30 to 39 who had recovered from COVID-19. The CDR3 nucleotides are TGTGCCAGCAGCCAGGGGACAGAGAGCAATCAGCCCCAGCATTTT. Protein sequence: CASSQGTESNQPQHF.